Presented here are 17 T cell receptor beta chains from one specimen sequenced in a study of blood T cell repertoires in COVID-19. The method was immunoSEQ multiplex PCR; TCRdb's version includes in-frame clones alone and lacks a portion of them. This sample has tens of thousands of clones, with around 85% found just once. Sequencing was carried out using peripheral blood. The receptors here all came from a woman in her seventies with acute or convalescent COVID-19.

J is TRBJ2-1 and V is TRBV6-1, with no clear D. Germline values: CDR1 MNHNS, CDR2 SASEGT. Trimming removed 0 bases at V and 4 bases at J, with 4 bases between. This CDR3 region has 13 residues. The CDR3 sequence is CASSEASYNEQFF. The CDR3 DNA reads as TGTGCCAGCAGTGAAGCGTCATACAATGAGCAGTTCTTC.

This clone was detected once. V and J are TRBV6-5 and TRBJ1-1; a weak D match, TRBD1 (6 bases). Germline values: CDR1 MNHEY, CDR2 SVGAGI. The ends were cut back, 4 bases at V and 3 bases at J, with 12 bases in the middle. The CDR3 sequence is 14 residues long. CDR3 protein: CASSFRGADTEAFF. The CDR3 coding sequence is TGTGCCAGCAGTTTCCGGGGGGCAGACACTGAAGCTTTCTTT.

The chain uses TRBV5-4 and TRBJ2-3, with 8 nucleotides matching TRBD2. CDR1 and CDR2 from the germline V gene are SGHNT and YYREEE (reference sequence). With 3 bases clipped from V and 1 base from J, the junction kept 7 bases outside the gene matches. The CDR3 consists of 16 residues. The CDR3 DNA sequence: TGTGCCAGCAGCTCAGAGCGGGGGTCACGCACAGATACGCAGTATTTT. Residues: CASSSERGSRTDTQYF.

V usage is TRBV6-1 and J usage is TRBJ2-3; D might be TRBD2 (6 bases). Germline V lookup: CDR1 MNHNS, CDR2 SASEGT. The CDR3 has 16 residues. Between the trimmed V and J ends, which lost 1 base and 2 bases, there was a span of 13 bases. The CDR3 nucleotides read TGTGCCAGCAGTGAAGTTAAGGGGACTTACACAGATACGCAGTATTTT. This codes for CASSEVKGTYTDTQYF.

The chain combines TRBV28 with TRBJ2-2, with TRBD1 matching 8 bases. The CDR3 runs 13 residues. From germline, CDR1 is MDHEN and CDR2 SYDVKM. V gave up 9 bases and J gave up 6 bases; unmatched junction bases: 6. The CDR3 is CASKTGDAGELFF. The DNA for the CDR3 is TGTGCCAGTAAGACAGGGGACGCCGGGGAGCTGTTTTTT. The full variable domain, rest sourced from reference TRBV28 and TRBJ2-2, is DVKVTQSSRYLVKRTGEKVFLECVQDMDHENMFWYRQDPGLGLRLIYFSYDVKMKEKGDIPEGYSVSREKKERFSLILESASTNQTSMYLCASKTGDAGELFFGEGSRLTVL.

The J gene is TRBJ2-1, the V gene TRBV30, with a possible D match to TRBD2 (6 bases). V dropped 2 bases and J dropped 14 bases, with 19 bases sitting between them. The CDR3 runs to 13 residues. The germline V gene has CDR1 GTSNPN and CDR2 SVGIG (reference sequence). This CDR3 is CAWSPSARDGKFF. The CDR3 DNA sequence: TGTGCCTGGAGTCCTAGCGCCCGGGACGGTAAGTTCTTC.

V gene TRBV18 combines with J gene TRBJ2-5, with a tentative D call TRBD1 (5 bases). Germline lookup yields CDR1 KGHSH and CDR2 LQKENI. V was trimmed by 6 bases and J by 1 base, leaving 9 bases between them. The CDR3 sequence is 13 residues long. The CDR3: CASSQGLQETQYF. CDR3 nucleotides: TGTGCCAGCTCCCAGGGTCTCCAAGAGACCCAGTACTTC. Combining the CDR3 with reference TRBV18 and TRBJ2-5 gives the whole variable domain NAGVMQNPRHLVRRRGQEARLRCSPMKGHSHVYWYRQLPEEGLKFMVYLQKENIIDESGMPKERFSAEFPKEGPSILRIQQVVRGDSAAYFCASSQGLQETQYFGPGTRLLVL.

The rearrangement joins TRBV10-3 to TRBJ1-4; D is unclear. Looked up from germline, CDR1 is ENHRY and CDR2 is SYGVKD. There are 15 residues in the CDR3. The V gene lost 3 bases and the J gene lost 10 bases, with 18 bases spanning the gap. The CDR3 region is CAISESTNRVGKLFF. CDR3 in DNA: TGTGCCATCAGTGAATCGACAAACAGAGTTGGAAAACTGTTTTTT.

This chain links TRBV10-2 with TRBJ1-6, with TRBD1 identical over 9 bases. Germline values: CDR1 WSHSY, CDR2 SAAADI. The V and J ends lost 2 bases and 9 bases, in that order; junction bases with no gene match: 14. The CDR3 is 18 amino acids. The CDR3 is CASSEDPFAGTGSSPLHF. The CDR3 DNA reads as TGCGCCAGCAGTGAGGATCCTTTTGCCGGGACAGGGAGTTCACCCCTCCACTTT.

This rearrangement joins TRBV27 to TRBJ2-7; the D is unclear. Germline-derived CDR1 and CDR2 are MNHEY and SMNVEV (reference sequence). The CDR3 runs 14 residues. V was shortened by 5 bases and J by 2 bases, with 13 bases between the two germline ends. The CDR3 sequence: CASSPSGRTYEQYV. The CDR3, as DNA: TGTGCCAGCAGTCCCTCGGGTAGGACCTACGAGCAGTACGTC.

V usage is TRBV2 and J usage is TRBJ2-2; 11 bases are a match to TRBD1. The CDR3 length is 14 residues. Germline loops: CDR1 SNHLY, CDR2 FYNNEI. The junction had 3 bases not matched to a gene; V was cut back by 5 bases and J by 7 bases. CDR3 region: CASSRDRGYGELFF. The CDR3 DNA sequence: TGTGCCAGCAGTCGGGACAGGGGGTACGGGGAGCTGTTTTTT.

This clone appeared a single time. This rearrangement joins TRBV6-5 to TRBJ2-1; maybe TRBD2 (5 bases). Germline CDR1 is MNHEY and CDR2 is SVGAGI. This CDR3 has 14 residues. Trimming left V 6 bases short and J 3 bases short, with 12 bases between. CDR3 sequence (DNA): TGTGCCAGCAGCCCAGGACTGAACTACAATGAGCAGTTCTTC. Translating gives CASSPGLNYNEQFF.

The CDR3 DNA is TGCGCCAGCAGGCGGACTTCTATTGCCGGGGAGCTGTTTTTT. Translated, it gives CASRRTSIAGELFF. This chain connects TRBV4-3 to TRBJ2-2, with D possibly matching TRBD2 (5 bases). V lost 6 bases to trimming and J lost 6 bases, with 14 bases between them. Germline V CDR1 and CDR2: LGHNA, YSLEER. This CDR3 is 14 amino acids long.

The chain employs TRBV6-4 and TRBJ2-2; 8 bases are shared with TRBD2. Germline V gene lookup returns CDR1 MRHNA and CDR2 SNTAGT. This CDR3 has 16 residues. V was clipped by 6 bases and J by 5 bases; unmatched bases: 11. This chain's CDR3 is CASRDNGGAETGELFF. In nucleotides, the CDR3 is TGTGCCAGCAGAGACAACGGGGGGGCGGAAACCGGGGAGCTGTTTTTT.

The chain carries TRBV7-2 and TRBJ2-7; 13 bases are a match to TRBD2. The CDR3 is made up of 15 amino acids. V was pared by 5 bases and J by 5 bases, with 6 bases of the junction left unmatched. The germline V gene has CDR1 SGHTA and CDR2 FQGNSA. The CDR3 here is CASSAGTSGINEQYV. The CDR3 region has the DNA TGTGCCAGCAGCGCCGGGACTAGCGGGATCAACGAGCAGTACGTC.

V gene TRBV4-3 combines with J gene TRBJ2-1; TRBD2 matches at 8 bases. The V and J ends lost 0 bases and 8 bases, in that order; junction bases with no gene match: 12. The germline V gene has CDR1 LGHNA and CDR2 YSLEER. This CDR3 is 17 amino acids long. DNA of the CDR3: TGCGCCAGCAGCCAAGATAGGCCGGGGGGGGGCTTGGATGAGCAGTTCTTC. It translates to CASSQDRPGGGLDEQFF.

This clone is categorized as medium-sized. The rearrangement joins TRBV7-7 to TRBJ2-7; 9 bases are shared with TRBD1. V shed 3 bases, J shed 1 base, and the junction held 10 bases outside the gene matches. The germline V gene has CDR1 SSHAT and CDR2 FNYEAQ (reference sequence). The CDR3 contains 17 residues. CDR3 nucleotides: TGTGCCAGCAGCTTTTTCCCTGGGACAGGGCTTTCCTACGAGCAGTACGTC. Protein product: CASSFFPGTGLSYEQYV.